This paragraph reports one TCR beta chain. Its antigen is still unknown. In germline, CDR1 is LGHNA, CDR2 YSLEER. Trimming shortened V by 0 bases and J by 5 bases, and 13 bases separated the two germline ends. The CDR3 spans 16 residues. The sample belongs to a study of T cell responses to AZD1222 COVID-19 vaccine. Points from the study as a whole: No repertoire was sampled before or during the peak T cell response, only after it.

Sequencing used immunoSEQ multiplex PCR; TCRdb keeps in-frame clones, though not all of them. The table includes roughly 120,000 clones, just over 85% detected once. The chain uses TRBV4-3 and TRBJ1-4, with D possibly matching TRBD1 (5 bases). The source is an adult who received the AZD1222 COVID-19 vaccine. Sequenced here: peripheral blood, sampled 28 days after the second AZD1222 dose. The CDR3 here is CASSQDRTTINEKLFF. CDR3 coding DNA: TGCGCCAGCAGCCAAGATCGGACAACGATCAATGAAAAACTGTTTTTT.